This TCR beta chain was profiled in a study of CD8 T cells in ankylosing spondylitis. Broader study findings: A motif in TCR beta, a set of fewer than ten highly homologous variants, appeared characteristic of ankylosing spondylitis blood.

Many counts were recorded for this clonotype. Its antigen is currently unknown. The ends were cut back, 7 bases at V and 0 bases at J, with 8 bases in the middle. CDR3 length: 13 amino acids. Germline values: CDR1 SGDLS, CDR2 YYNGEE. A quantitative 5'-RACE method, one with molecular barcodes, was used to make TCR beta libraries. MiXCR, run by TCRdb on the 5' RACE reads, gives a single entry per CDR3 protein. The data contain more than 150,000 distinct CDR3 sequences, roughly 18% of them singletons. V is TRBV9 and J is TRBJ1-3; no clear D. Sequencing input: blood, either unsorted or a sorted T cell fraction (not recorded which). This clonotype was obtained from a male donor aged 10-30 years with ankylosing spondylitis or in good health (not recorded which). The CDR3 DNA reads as TGTGCCAGCCGACCTCGCTCTGGAAACACCATATATTTT. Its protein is CASRPRSGNTIYF.